This is a list of T cell receptor beta chains from one sample in a study of Graves' ophthalmopathy and Graves' hyperthyroidism. TCRdb re-called the multiplex PCR reads through MiXCR, storing one row per CDR3 protein. The top ten hold approximately 43% of the sample, which has almost 750,000 distinct CDR3 sequences, approximately 40% seen once. Sample: peripheral blood. The receptors were sampled from an adult man with Graves' ophthalmopathy. Each CDR3 is given with its conserved first and last residue.

v_call	j_call	cdr3_aa
TRBV10-2	TRBJ2-7	CASSPGRVGGRLYEQYF
TRBV6-5	TRBJ2-6	CASLRAGANVLTF
TRBV20-1	TRBJ2-5	CSARLSGQETQYF
TRBV24-1	TRBJ1-5	CASSRWELQPQHF
TRBV7-8	TRBJ1-5	CASSSTGFSNQPQHF
TRBV2	TRBJ2-7	CASRRQEGYEQYF
TRBV15	TRBJ2-7	CATSRSGTGAYEQYF
TRBV7-9	TRBJ1-5	CASSLVSGAYQPQHF
TRBV12-3/TRBV12-4	TRBJ1-4	CASSLDQTERLFF
TRBV7-2	TRBJ2-3	CASSLVQRGRQDTQYF
TRBV6-1	TRBJ1-5	CASRGEGGNQPQHF
TRBV12-3/TRBV12-4	TRBJ1-6	CASSLDGPYRSPLHF
TRBV12-5	TRBJ1-2	CASTPSGNRARYGYTF
TRBV20-1	TRBJ1-5	CSASVGSHQPQHF
TRBV6-6	TRBJ2-5	CASTEGGMQRGETQYF
TRBV7-2	TRBJ2-3	CASAAGVWTDTQYF
TRBV10-3	TRBJ2-7	CASSYSGAAYYEQYF
TRBV9	TRBJ2-7	CASSPLGQGAPYEQYF
TRBV14	TRBJ1-1	CASSQNLNTEAFF
TRBV7-6	TRBJ1-2	CASSFRGTSGYTF
TRBV9	TRBJ2-5	CASSAGQGGETQYF
TRBV7-9	TRBJ2-2	CASSFPRDRGFGELFF
TRBV2	TRBJ1-2	CASMGTVYGYTF
TRBV7-3	TRBJ2-3	CASSFTTSTDTQYF
TRBV7-8	TRBJ2-7	CASRPGGGTYEQYF
TRBV2	TRBJ1-2	CASRDRNYGYTF
TRBV20-1	TRBJ1-6	CSARNGARSYNSPLHF
TRBV12-3/TRBV12-4	TRBJ1-5	CASSPHRYQPQHF
TRBV10-2	TRBJ2-3	CASSERTLAGGRDTQYF
TRBV29-1	TRBJ1-1	CSASPGQGNTEAFF
TRBV29-1	TRBJ2-6	CSVVKGISGANVLTF
TRBV19	TRBJ1-2	CASTTPLDRQKGGYTF
TRBV20-1	TRBJ2-5	CSARGGAVLQETQYF
TRBV25-1	TRBJ2-7	CASSARKYDLEQYF
TRBV15	TRBJ1-2	CARVGEGHYGYTF
TRBV3-1	TRBJ1-4	CATCHRGGEKLFF
TRBV29-1	TRBJ1-2	CSVEDLAKGYGYTF
TRBV11-2	TRBJ1-4	CAWSPPGLGFNEKLFF
TRBV9	TRBJ1-1	CASSVGFRETEAFF
TRBV7-8	TRBJ1-4	CASGPQLATNEKLFF
TRBV20-1	TRBJ2-7	CSADDRDPYEQYF
TRBV3-1	TRBJ2-5	CASQDRDGTQYF